The present TCR beta chain was sequenced within a study of PD-1 blockade in mismatch repair-deficient tumors. The study's findings and limits: Rapid post-treatment expansion, then contraction, generally preceding radiologic response, marked tumor-resident clones.

The CDR3 has 16 residues. Losses at the gene ends were 0 bases for V and 6 bases for J; bases not matched to a gene: 9. Per germline, CDR1 SEHNR and CDR2 FQNEAQ (reference sequence). Method: immunoSEQ multiplex PCR; TCRdb's copy keeps in-frame clones and lacks some. Among around 110,000 clones listed, about three quarters were seen once. Every patient had mismatch repair deficiency by PCR or immunohistochemistry. TCR sequencing covered a few patients who responded to pembrolizumab. Note on this clone: Antigen unknown.

The TCR sequence derives from an adult with mismatch repair-deficient cancer. Source: peripheral blood, taken 60 weeks after starting pembrolizumab. The V call is TRBV7-9, the J call TRBJ2-7; 9 positions agree with TRBD1. CDR3: CASSLALRDRDFEQYF. The CDR3 DNA sequence: TGTGCCAGCAGCTTAGCCCTCCGGGACAGGGACTTCGAGCAGTACTTC.